This record covers a single TCR beta chain. The antigen this receptor binds is unknown. There are no base qualities to consult, and no much larger clone falls within one base. These data come from a study of blood T cells in healthy people across ages (dated by TCRdb to the mid-2010s). For the wider study: In model experiments, template switching captured roughly one uniquely barcoded TCR beta cDNA molecule for every two T cells. The study measured age-related changes in TCR beta repertoire diversity using deep sequencing normalized with unique cDNA molecular identifiers. The donors were divided into four age groups: young (average around 16 years), middle-aged (roughly 42), aged (approximately 59) and long-lived (nearly 85). Donors of different ages were randomly distributed across sequencing lanes to avoid experimental bias. Two additional independent replicas of 1 million unique cDNA reads from the same blood draw were analyzed for two donors (one aged 18 to 30 and one aged 80 or older). General conclusions and limits of the study: Donor CMV infection status was unknown, potentially confounding age-related changes in expanded clonotypes. Conclusive comparison of naive and antigen-experienced compartments was prevented by the profiling of bulk unsorted PBMCs. Estimates of total diversity based on one million sequenced T cells were considered lower bounds and underestimates. The percentage of naive T cells measured by flow cytometry correlated strongly with observed TCR beta diversity. As age increased, observed TCR beta diversity per million T cells dropped in a roughly linear way, and a significant reduction was already evident by age 40. Compared with the aged group, the long-lived group had more naive CD4+ T cells, fewer expanded clones and increased TCR diversity, a pattern suggesting age selection.

Based on the germline V gene, the CDR1 and CDR2 sequences are SGDLS and YYNGEE. The CDR3 runs 15 residues from the cysteine to the phenylalanine. Only CDR3 DNA remains: 45 bases, in frame from the first base. V was cut back by 0 bases and J by 5 bases, leaving a gap of 14 bases between them. The method was 5' RACE. The instrument was an Illumina HiSeq 2500. The second PCR ran for roughly 6 to 11 cycles and used a J-beta primer mix along with a sample-barcoded 5' primer. A unique molecular identifier was introduced onto each TCR beta cDNA molecule by a template-switch 5' adaptor carrying 12 random nucleotides. At least 2.5 million CDR3-containing paired-end reads were obtained from each sample. First-strand cDNA synthesis was performed from all RNA using the Mint cDNA synthesis kit, with priming by a TRBC-specific oligonucleotide. Following uracil-DNA glycosylase treatment, all cDNA underwent a first 18-cycle PCR with the universal primers M1SS and BC2_uni_R. The original methods were these. For normalization, 1 million high-quality reads were randomly selected from each sample, with every read carrying a distinct molecular identifier. Instead of being binned into consensus sequences, reads that shared molecular identifiers were thrown out. MiTCR, run with a Q25 quality threshold and the strictest error-elimination algorithm, handled CDR3 identification, clonotype clustering and error correction. A nonparametric unseen species model with Euler transformation was used to estimate a lower bound on total TCR beta diversity. The raw public data were reprocessed by TCRdb itself: fastp quality trimming at Q25, MiXCR clonotype calling, in-frame beta chains only. Each CDR3 protein gets just one entry, which takes the most common genes and DNA from the rows behind it. The V and J calls follow TCRdb's processing rather than the paper's. Here the sample has about 720,000 distinct CDR3 sequences; 20% to 25% occur a single time. In total, the top ten clones hold 22% of the sample.

The approximately 39 donors, aged 6 to 90 years, were systemically healthy Caucasian individuals from Russia. Roughly 10 milliliters of peripheral blood were collected from each donor into EDTA-treated Vacutainer tubes. Ficoll-Paque density-gradient centrifugation was used to isolate PBMCs, with at least 6 million per sample. Trizol reagent was used to extract total RNA from the PBMCs, yielding at least 6 micrograms per sample. For every donor, an aliquot of PBMCs went through flow cytometry to measure the percentages of naive CD45RAhigh/CD27high T cells. The chain is assembled from TRBV9 and TRBJ1-1; TRBD1 is perhaps the D gene, given 5 matching bases. This sequence was found in an older man in good health. The sample taken for sequencing was blood. For the CDR3, the sequence is CASSVAEGVGTEAFF. Read as DNA, the sequence is TGTGCCAGCAGCGTAGCTGAAGGGGTGGGAACTGAAGCTTTCTTT.